Reported below is one T cell receptor beta chain. Its antigen is not known. An immunoSEQ assay, version v3.0, was performed at survey level. Sequencing was intended to reach about 35,000-55,000 T-cell genomes per sample. Data came from immunoSEQ multiplex PCR; TCRdb stores just in-frame clones and leaves some out. Here the sample spans 14,000 or so clones, roughly 82% being singletons. The data derive from a study of long-term antiretroviral therapy in people with HIV. About the study: Earliest sampling preceded the 2015 immediate-ART recommendation by about a decade.

The V segment lost 1 base and the J segment 3 bases; nucleotides outside the gene matches: 9. From germline, CDR1 is ENHRY and CDR2 SYGVKD. The CDR3 is made up of 18 amino acids. Broader study findings: Pre-ART clonal expansion yielded clones that dominated the repertoire at all time points. Upon ART, diversity increased but remained lower than transplant donor controls.

Sequenced here: unsorted PBMCs, sampled 0.4 years after starting antiretroviral therapy. This chain connects TRBV10-3 to TRBJ2-2; TRBD1 aligns across 9 bases. The sequence derives from a man aged 30-40 years with HIV. In DNA form, the CDR3 reads TGTGCCATCAGTGAGTACACCCCGGGACAGGGAGACACCGGGGAGCTGTTTTTT. It codes for CAISEYTPGQGDTGELFF.